Listed below are T cell receptor beta chains from one sample, sequenced in a study of hypomethylating agent response in myelodysplastic syndrome. Assay: immunoSEQ multiplex PCR; the TCRdb copy retains only in-frame clones and omits some. The top ten hold 4% to 4.5% of the sample, which has roughly 9,300 clones, 83% seen once. The material was bone marrow, obtained before or after starting hypomethylating agent treatment for myelodysplastic syndrome (not recorded which). These receptor sequences come from a human donor with myelodysplastic syndrome. Each CDR3 is given with its conserved first and last residue. Each record gives: V gene, J gene, CDR3 protein.

V: TRBV6-5; J: TRBJ2-7; CDR3: CASSYSAGVINEQYF
V: TRBV4-1; J: TRBJ2-3; CDR3: CASSQEDYRTTDTQYF
V: TRBV9; J: TRBJ2-3; CDR3: CASSFAYGTDTQYF
V: TRBV6-1; J: TRBJ1-1; CDR3: CASSGAAWRGLNTEAFF
V: TRBV5-6; J: TRBJ2-7; CDR3: CASTWRGYDEQYF
V: TRBV5-1; J: TRBJ2-2; CDR3: CASSPQGTLNTGELFF
V: TRBV7-9; J: TRBJ2-7; CDR3: CASSLGASASDEQYF
V: TRBV6-5; J: TRBJ2-2; CDR3: CASSLAGTNTGELFF
V: TRBV6-1; J: TRBJ2-7; CDR3: CAIFSRDSYEQYF
V: TRBV5-1; J: TRBJ1-2; CDR3: CASRRDARSRGYTF
V: TRBV19; J: TRBJ1-3; CDR3: CASSIDPWTTSGNTIYF
V: TRBV4-1; J: TRBJ2-4; CDR3: CASSPAGGEGNIQYF
V: TRBV5-1; J: TRBJ2-7; CDR3: CASSLVGSIYEQYF
V: TRBV5-6; J: TRBJ2-5; CDR3: CASSIRGRQETQYF
V: TRBV7-9; J: TRBJ2-3; CDR3: CASSSPSATDTQYF
V: TRBV28; J: TRBJ2-2; CDR3: CASRQNTGELFF
V: TRBV2; J: TRBJ1-6; CDR3: CASSVGTGANSPLHF
V: TRBV18; J: TRBJ2-7; CDR3: CASSPPSDSYEQYF
V: TRBV5-1; J: TRBJ2-2; CDR3: CASSLGPTGGELFF
V: TRBV5-1; J: TRBJ2-3; CDR3: CASSWTGGTDTQYF
V: TRBV4-2; J: TRBJ2-5; CDR3: CASSQDPASGFQETQYF
V: TRBV2; J: TRBJ2-2; CDR3: CASSAWTGELFF
V: TRBV2; J: TRBJ1-5; CDR3: CASSLDRGGSQPQHF
V: TRBV9; J: TRBJ1-6; CDR3: CASGGGSPLHF
V: TRBV7-2; J: TRBJ1-6; CDR3: CASSLERGTANSPLHF